A selection of T cell receptor beta chains follows, all from one sample in a study of cytomegalovirus exposure and HLA in healthy donors. The repertoire was sequenced with immunoSEQ multiplex PCR; TCRdb's copy has only in-frame clones and lacks some. The sample table sets out some 150,000 clones. Sequenced: PBMCs. The receptors were sampled from a man in his forties in good health and CMV-seronegative. Both conserved end residues are part of each CDR3. The D gene is left open where the match is weak.

TGCGCCAGCAGTGACTCCGGGGGGGCGCGGGGCACTGAAGCTTTCTTT | CASSDSGGARGTEAFF | TRBJ1-1 | TRBV10-2 | .
TGTGCCAGCAGCTGGGCGGGGACAGGGGTCGAGACCCAGTACTTC | CASSWAGTGVETQYF | TRBJ2-5 | TRBV7-2 | TRBD1
TGCGCCAGCAGCTTGGGGGCAGGGGACTACAATGAGCAGTTCTTC | CASSLGAGDYNEQFF | TRBJ2-1 | TRBV5-1 | .
TGTGCCAGCAGTCCCGCCGGACAGTTCTACGAGCAGTACTTC | CASSPAGQFYEQYF | TRBJ2-7 | TRBV28 | .
TGTGCCAGCAGTTCCCCCGACAGGGTTGGTTCACCCCTCCACTTT | CASSSPDRVGSPLHF | TRBJ1-6 | TRBV6-5 | TRBD1
TGTGCCAGCAGCTCTACTAGCGGGGGAAACTACAATGAGCAGTTCTTC | CASSSTSGGNYNEQFF | TRBJ2-1 | TRBV7-3 | TRBD2
TGTGCCACCAGCAGACAAACAGGGAGATTGGGTCAGGGCACTGAAGCTTTCTTT | CATSRQTGRLGQGTEAFF | TRBJ1-1 | TRBV15 | .
TGTGCCAGCAGCTTGGTTGGGGGAGGGAAGAATGGCTACACCTTC | CASSLVGGGKNGYTF | TRBJ1-2 | TRBV7-9 | .
TGCGCCACCCGGACAGGGATTGACAATGAGCAGTTCTTC | CATRTGIDNEQFF | TRBJ2-1 | TRBV5-1 | TRBD1
TGTGCCAGCAGCCCCTGGACAGGGAGGTCCCTGAACACTGAAGCTTTCTTT | CASSPWTGRSLNTEAFF | TRBJ1-1 | TRBV11-1 | TRBD1
TGTGCCAGCAGCGCGGGACAGGGGTTGAACTATGGCTACACCTTC | CASSAGQGLNYGYTF | TRBJ1-2 | TRBV9 | TRBD1
TGTGCCAGCAGTCCCCAGGCGGGTCTCACTGAAGCTTTCTTT | CASSPQAGLTEAFF | TRBJ1-1 | TRBV2 | .